The 12 T cell receptor beta chains reported below all come from one sample, sequenced in a study of post-analysis software for immune sequencing data. Findings of the study overall: Controls had lower frequencies than patients of five TRBV segments, which included TRBV5-6, TRBV5-1 and TRBV20-1.

TCR beta cDNA libraries included unique molecular identifiers. TCRdb reanalysed the PCR reads using MiXCR and keeps one entry per CDR3 protein. Of approximately 730,000 distinct CDR3 sequences listed, approximately 30% are singletons. Which antigens these TCRs recognize remains unknown. The sequenced material came from blood. The receptors shown here come from a girl aged 10-17 years with multiple sclerosis.

The chain is built from TRBV7-2 and TRBJ2-4; no reliable D call. This CDR3 has 16 amino acids. The germline V and J ends were trimmed by 2 bases and 1 base, with 12 bases remaining between them. CDR1 and CDR2 (germline): SGHTA, FQGNSA. For the CDR3, the DNA is TGTGCCAGCAGCTTAATCTTAGCCGGGGCCAAAAACATTCAGTACTTC. This codes for CASSLILAGAKNIQYF.

The genes are TRBV28 and TRBJ2-4; 13 bases agree with TRBD2. The J call may be faulty, since TRBJ2-7 better matches the DNA end. The CDR3 runs to 19 residues. From germline, CDR1 is MDHEN and CDR2 SYDVKM. The chain's CDR3 is CASSLYGTSGKLGLSEQYF. CDR3 in DNA: TGTGCCAGCAGTTTGTACGGGACTAGCGGGAAGCTGGGCCTGAGCGAGCAGTACTTC.

V and J are TRBV12-3 or TRBV12-4 and TRBJ2-3; TRBD2 matches 9 bases. This CDR3 contains 15 residues. The J segment lost 4 bases and the V segment lost 6 bases, leaving 8 bases of the junction unmatched. The CDR3 DNA sequence: TGTGCCAGCAGATTATCGACTAGCGGTGCAGATACGCAGTATTTT. Encoded protein: CASRLSTSGADTQYF.

V and J are TRBV11-2 and TRBJ2-1; 7 bases align to TRBD2. There are 14 residues in the CDR3. Germline V lookup: CDR1 SGHAT, CDR2 FQNNGV. V trimming: 7 bases; J trimming: 2 bases; junction bases outside the gene matches: 5. CDR3 nucleotide sequence: TGTGCCAGCAACAGCGGGAATACCTACAATGAGCAGTTCTTC. Residues: CASNSGNTYNEQFF.

This clonotype was observed a few times. The chain is built from TRBV9 and TRBJ2-1; D possibly corresponds to TRBD2 (6 bases). CDR3 length equals 14 residues. V was shortened by 0 bases and J by 6 bases, with 10 bases between the two germline ends. Germline loops: CDR1 SGDLS, CDR2 YYNGEE. CDR3 DNA: TGTGCCAGCAGCGTAGACGGGAGAGGCAATGAGCAGTTCTTC. Its protein product is CASSVDGRGNEQFF.

The V call is TRBV7-2, the J call TRBJ2-1; 8 bases are shared with TRBD1. The V gene end was trimmed by 4 bases and the J gene end by 6 bases; junction bases not matched to a gene: 2. There are 13 residues in the CDR3. Germline lookup yields CDR1 SGHTA and CDR2 FQGNSA. The CDR3 DNA is TGTGCCAGCAGCTGGACAGGGACCAATGAGCAGTTCTTC. This gives the protein CASSWTGTNEQFF.

A few counts support this clonotype. This chain links TRBV14 with TRBJ1-2; TRBD1 might be the D (6 bases). V lost 0 bases and J 6 bases, leaving 14 bases between the germline ends. CDR1 SGHDN and CDR2 FVKESK come from the germline V gene. There are 15 residues in the CDR3. The CDR3 reads CASSQDPRDNHGYTF. The CDR3 DNA reads as TGTGCCAGCAGCCAAGACCCCCGGGACAACCATGGCTACACCTTC.

DNA of the CDR3: TGTGCCAGCTCATCTACGGTGGACTATGGCTACACCTTC. It codes for CASSSTVDYGYTF. The rearrangement uses TRBV18 and TRBJ1-2; D uncertain. CDR1 is KGHSH and CDR2 is LQKENI in the germline V gene. This CDR3 comprises 13 residues. With 5 bases removed from V and 3 bases from J, the gap between germline ends came to 10 bases.

The V and J genes are TRBV7-2 and TRBJ1-2; 9 bases match TRBD1. Losses at the gene ends were 5 bases for V and 5 bases for J; bases not matched to a gene: 6. The length of the CDR3 is 14 residues. Germline loops: CDR1 SGHTA, CDR2 FQGNSA. The CDR3 DNA follows: TGTGCCAGCAGCCGTACACAGGGGGCGTATGGCTACACCTTC. Protein: CASSRTQGAYGYTF. Full variable domain (outside the CDR3, taken from reference TRBV7-2 and TRBJ1-2): GAGVSQSPSNKVTEKGKDVELRCDPISGHTALYWYRQSLGQGLEFLIYFQGNSAPDKSGLPSDRFSAERTGGSVSTLTIQRTQQEDSAVYLCASSRTQGAYGYTFGSGTRLTVV.

The chain links TRBV20-1 to TRBJ2-1, with TRBD1 identical over 7 bases. Germline assignment: CDR1 DFQATT and CDR2 SNEGSKA (reference sequence). This CDR3 contains 15 residues. V shed 3 bases and J 3 bases; nucleotides not matched to a gene: 8. CDR3 protein: CSASPTGDLYNEQFF. CDR3 DNA sequence: TGCAGTGCTAGCCCCACAGGGGACCTCTACAATGAGCAGTTCTTC.

V gene TRBV7-2 combines with J gene TRBJ2-7; D might be TRBD1 (5 bases). This CDR3 is built from 15 residues. Per the germline V gene, CDR1 is SGHTA and CDR2 is FQGNSA. V was shortened by 8 bases and J by 2 bases, with 19 bases between the two germline ends. The CDR3 coding sequence is TGTGCCAGCGCCGTCAGGGTTAGGAGTCCCTACGAGCAGTACTTC. Amino acid sequence: CASAVRVRSPYEQYF.

To note about this clonotype: This may stem from a read error, because a much larger clone lies one nucleotide away. The chain combines TRBV3-1 with TRBJ2-4, with D unclear. The germline V and J ends were trimmed by 1 base and 13 bases, with 17 bases remaining between them. The CDR3 runs to 14 residues. Germline CDR1 reads LGHDT; CDR2 reads YNNKEL (reference sequence). DNA of the CDR3: TGTGCCAGCAGCCAAGGCCACGCCCGCTACGGGCAGTACTTC. It codes for CASSQGHARYGQYF.